These 8 T cell receptor beta chains were all obtained from the same sample, sequenced in a study of blood T cell repertoires in COVID-19. Using immunoSEQ multiplex PCR, the repertoire was profiled, and TCRdb retains in-frame clones only, with some absent. The table lists about 160,000 clones, approximately 92% of them singletons, with about 4.5% in the top ten. Sequencing was done on a sample of peripheral blood. The receptors were gathered from a woman in her forties or fifties with acute or convalescent COVID-19.

The chain has TRBV7-2 and TRBJ2-1; the D gene is possibly TRBD2 (5 bases). The CDR3 consists of 14 residues. Germline-derived CDR1 and CDR2 are SGHTA and FQGNSA. Trimming removed 5 bases at V and 7 bases at J, with 15 bases between. CDR3 loop: CASSLGVRGNEQFF. As DNA, the CDR3 is TGTGCCAGCAGCCTAGGCGTGAGAGGGAATGAGCAGTTCTTC. Complete variable domain (other parts from reference TRBV7-2 and TRBJ2-1): GAGVSQSPSNKVTEKGKDVELRCDPISGHTALYWYRQSLGQGLEFLIYFQGNSAPDKSGLPSDRFSAERTGGSVSTLTIQRTQQEDSAVYLCASSLGVRGNEQFFGPGTRLTVL.

Here the CDR3 DNA reads TGTGCCAGTCGCTCCAGGACAGGGCCCTACGAGCAGTACTTC. It yields the protein CASRSRTGPYEQYF. V usage is TRBV19 and J usage is TRBJ2-7; 8 bases fit TRBD1. Per germline, CDR1 LNHDA and CDR2 SQIVND (reference sequence). Germline trimming cut 8 bases from V and 2 bases from J; bases unmatched to any gene: 8. This CDR3 has 14 residues. The variable domain in full, completed from reference TRBV19 and TRBJ2-7, reads DGGITQSPKYLFRKEGQNVTLSCEQNLNHDAMYWYRQDPGQGLRLIYYSQIVNDFQKGDIAEGYSVSREKKESFPLTVTSAQKNPTAFYLCASRSRTGPYEQYFGPGTRLTVT.

This rearrangement joins TRBV5-1 to TRBJ2-6, with D perhaps TRBD1 (5 bases). This CDR3 is built from 15 residues. Looked up from germline, CDR1 is SGHRS and CDR2 is YFSETQ. The germline V and J ends were trimmed by 5 bases and 0 bases, with 9 bases remaining between them. The CDR3 reads CASRPTGSGANVLTF. Here the CDR3 DNA reads TGCGCCAGCAGACCCACAGGCTCTGGGGCCAACGTCCTGACTTTC.

This chain connects TRBV30 to TRBJ1-2; 7 bases line up with TRBD1. V shed 2 bases and J 0 bases; nucleotides not matched to a gene: 6. This CDR3 region has 15 residues. Germline CDR1 and CDR2: GTSNPN and SVGIG (reference sequence). CDR3 residues: CAWSTHRGANYGYTF. The CDR3 nucleotides read TGTGCCTGGAGTACCCACAGGGGAGCTAACTATGGCTACACCTTC.

The J gene is TRBJ1-1, the V gene TRBV7-8; D may be TRBD1 (6 bases). Trimming removed 7 bases at V and 8 bases at J, with 20 bases between. CDR1 is SGHVS and CDR2 is FQNEAQ in the germline V gene. This CDR3 region has 14 residues. The CDR3 region is CASISGGGASEAFF. The CDR3 bases are TGTGCCAGCATCTCTGGCGGGGGGGCGTCCGAAGCTTTCTTT.

The V and J genes are TRBV13 and TRBJ1-2; 10 nucleotides agree with TRBD1. There are 14 residues in the CDR3. Germline loops: CDR1 PRHDT, CDR2 FYEKMQ (reference sequence). Trimming removed 5 bases from V and 5 bases from J; junction bases left unmatched: 5. The CDR3 loop reads CASSDRTGGYGYTF. CDR3 bases: TGTGCCAGCAGCGACCGGACAGGGGGATATGGCTACACCTTC.

This clone was recorded once. J is TRBJ2-7 and V is TRBV28; 10 nucleotides align to TRBD1. This CDR3 region has 15 residues. Germline assignment: CDR1 MDHEN and CDR2 SYDVKM. V lost 7 bases and J lost 1; bases outside the gene matches: 7. This CDR3 is CASTVRTGGSYEQYF. The CDR3 DNA follows: TGTGCCAGCACCGTCAGGACAGGGGGATCCTACGAGCAGTACTTC.

This chain uses TRBV7-9 with TRBJ1-6, with 7 bases lining up with TRBD1. V lost 2 bases to trimming and J lost 10 bases; unmatched junction nucleotides: 5. CDR3 length: 14 residues. Per the germline V gene, CDR1 is SEHNR and CDR2 is FQNEAQ (reference sequence). The CDR3 region is CASSLLRGHSPLHF. DNA of the CDR3: TGTGCCAGCAGCTTATTGAGGGGGCACTCACCCCTCCACTTT.